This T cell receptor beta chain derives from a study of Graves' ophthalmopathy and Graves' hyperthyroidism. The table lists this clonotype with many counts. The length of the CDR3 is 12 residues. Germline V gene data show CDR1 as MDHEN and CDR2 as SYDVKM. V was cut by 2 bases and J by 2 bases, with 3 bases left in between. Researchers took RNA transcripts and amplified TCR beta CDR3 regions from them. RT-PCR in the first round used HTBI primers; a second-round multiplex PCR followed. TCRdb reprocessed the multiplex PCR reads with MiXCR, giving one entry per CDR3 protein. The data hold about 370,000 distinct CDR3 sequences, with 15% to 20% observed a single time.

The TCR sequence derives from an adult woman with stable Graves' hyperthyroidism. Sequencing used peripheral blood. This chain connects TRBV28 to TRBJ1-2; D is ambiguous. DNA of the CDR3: TGTGCCAGCAGTTTAGAGAACTATGGCTACACCTTC. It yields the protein CASSLENYGYTF.